What follows is one T cell receptor beta chain and its context. Its specificity is not known. This sample was included in a study of cytomegalovirus exposure and HLA in healthy donors. For the study at large: Of some 410 genotyped donors, about 80% grouped in the Caucasian-associated ancestry cluster. Findings and limits, study-wide: Sequencing had likely introduced a cluster of highly shared sequence variants as an artifact.

A multiplex PCR was run with 60 Vbeta primers and 13 Jbeta primers. Sequencing was performed with immunoSEQ multiplex PCR; in TCRdb, only in-frame clones are kept and a portion is missing. In the table there are 150,000 to 200,000 clones, approximately 71% of which are singletons. The CDR3 loop spans 11 amino acids. V gave up 6 bases and J gave up 3 bases, with 6 bases separating them. Germline V CDR1 and CDR2: SNHLY, FYNNEI. The chain recombines TRBV2 with TRBJ2-7; D not resolved. This TCR was recovered from a girl between 10 and 17 years old in good health and CMV-seronegative. Sample: PBMCs. CDR3 amino acids: CASRLFYEQYF. In DNA form, the CDR3 reads TGTGCCAGCAGACTATTCTACGAGCAGTACTTC.